This T cell receptor (beta chain) was sequenced during a study of regulatory T cells in long-lasting Graves disease. Study summary: It was over 5 years of antithyroid drugs, with positive TSH receptor antibodies, that meant persistent Graves' disease.

Investigators prepared the TCR beta libraries by applying iRepertoire HTBI primers and Arm-PCR of CDR3 regions. TCRdb recomputed calls from the multiplex PCR reads with MiXCR, one row per CDR3 protein. The sample includes fewer than 400,000 distinct CDR3 sequences, less than 25% of them seen just once. Time point here: persistent/refractory GD, antithyroid drugs over 5 years with positive TRAb. PBMC RNA served as the TCR library source. Findings of the study overall: Persistent disease was associated with favored TRBV28 usage and with favored use of TRBJ1-2 and TRBJ2-5. Authors noted too few samples as a limitation. Clonotypes that were public and shared totalled 2,741 in persistent patients versus about a thousand in new patients.

The CDR3 sequence is 12 residues long. V lost 5 bases and J 10 bases, leaving 12 bases between the germline ends. The germline CDR1 and CDR2 sequences are SEHNR and FQNEAQ (reference sequence). This clonotype was detected a few times. Its specificity is unknown. The material was peripheral blood mononuclear cells (PBMCs), obtained when the disease was refractory, from a patient treated with antithyroid drugs. The receptor comes from a female donor with Graves disease. This chain links TRBV7-9 with TRBJ2-1; D gene uncertain. CDR3 in amino acids: CASSPLVGEQFF. CDR3 DNA: TGTGCCAGCAGCCCCCTTGTAGGGGAGCAGTTCTTC.